The 5 T cell receptor beta chains in this list originate from one sample, sequenced in a study of cytomegalovirus exposure and HLA in healthy donors (dated by TCRdb to 2016 to 2017). The library was made by the immunoSEQ multiplex PCR assay. A mixture of 60 forward primers for TCR Vbeta segments and 13 reverse primers for TCR Jbeta segments was used in the multiplex PCR. Entries here come from immuneACCESS through TCRdb and include only in-frame sequences with V and J called. Some clones fail to appear in such tables; in the studies checked, an unresolved V gene covers under half of the shortfall, and the cause of the remainder is unknown. In this sample the table shows 150,000 or so clones, roughly 10% of which occur a single time. The top ten clonotypes cover 1.8% of the sample. The sequencing input was PBMCs. These receptors were collected from a man aged 50 to 59 in good health and CMV-seronegative.

This clone occurred a few times. The V gene is TRBV7-9, the J gene TRBJ1-2; 7 bases match TRBD1. The V and J ends lost 1 base and 7 bases, in that order; junction bases with no gene match: 6. The CDR3 is 14 amino acids. Germline V gene data show CDR1 as SEHNR and CDR2 as FQNEAQ (reference sequence). The CDR3 loop reads CASSLGQGGSGYTF. The CDR3 nucleotides read TGTGCCAGCAGCTTAGGACAGGGTGGGTCTGGCTACACCTTC.

A few counts support this clone. This sequence joins TRBV5-1 and TRBJ1-1; 7 nucleotides agree with TRBD1. The V gene end was trimmed by 7 bases and the J gene end by 0 bases; junction bases not matched to a gene: 0. The germline V gene has CDR1 SGHRS and CDR2 YFSETQ. The length of the CDR3 is 12 residues. The CDR3: CASGTVNTEAFF. The CDR3, as DNA: TGCGCCAGCGGGACAGTGAACACTGAAGCTTTCTTT.

This clone was seen a handful of times. The V call is TRBV23-1, the J call TRBJ2-7, with a weak D call TRBD2 (6 bases). TRBV23-1 carries the ORF label, with uncertain function. The V end lost 1 base, the J end lost 2 bases, and 12 bases lay between the germline ends. The CDR3 is 15 amino acids. Here the CDR3 reads CASSQCLTGAYEQYF. CDR3 DNA sequence: TGCGCCAGCAGTCAATGCCTCACGGGGGCCTACGAGCAGTACTTC.

This clone was counted only a few times. The chain is built from TRBV2 and TRBJ1-1; 8 nucleotides line up with TRBD1. J was trimmed by 1 base and V by 3 bases; bases with no gene match: 4. The CDR3 extends over 15 amino acids. Germline loops: CDR1 SNHLY, CDR2 FYNNEI. The CDR3 loop is CASSDPGQANTEAFF. The CDR3 DNA reads TGTGCCAGCAGTGACCCGGGACAGGCGAACACTGAAGCTTTCTTT.

To note about this clone: Other DNA sequences within the sample encode an identical CDR3. The rearrangement links TRBV19 to TRBJ2-3; D is ambiguous. V was clipped by 1 base and J by 3 bases, with 8 bases between them. Germline V gene lookup returns CDR1 LNHDA and CDR2 SQIVND (reference sequence). CDR3 size: 14 residues. CDR3 sequence reads: CASSIGGITDTQYF. The DNA for the CDR3 is TGTGCCAGTAGTATAGGAGGAATTACAGATACGCAGTATTTT.